A selection of T cell receptor beta chains follows, all from one sample in a study of cytomegalovirus exposure and HLA in healthy donors. Here immunoSEQ multiplex PCR was the method, and the copy in TCRdb shows in-frame clones only, minus some. Here the sample spans more than 95,000 clones, approximately 70% being singletons. Sequencing used PBMCs. All receptors come from a man aged 55 to 69 in good health and CMV-seropositive. The conserved cysteine and the conserved F or W are not part of the CDR3 here.

j_call v_call cdr3_aa
TRBJ2-7 TRBV19 ASSIEIGASAY
TRBJ2-3 TRBV6-1 ASSEASGGPDTQY
TRBJ2-7 TRBV29-1 SATQTGISYEQY
TRBJ2-6 TRBV2 ASTAGLPGANVLT
TRBJ1-5 TRBV6-5 ASSQQGSGQPQH
TRBJ1-3 TRBV29-1 SVDRHSGNTIY
TRBJ1-5 TRBV11-2 ASSPILTGGNQPQH
TRBJ1-3 TRBV2 ASSRGSGNTIY
TRBJ1-3 TRBV6-6 ASSYPGDGNTIY
TRBJ1-2 TRBV25-1 ASSAGQGRGYT
TRBJ1-4 TRBV6-1 ASSDSGGPHNEKLF
TRBJ1-2 TRBV6-1 ASSEEQGQGLYGYT
TRBJ1-4 TRBV5-1 ASSLDWSTNEKLF
TRBJ1-6 TRBV5-1 ASTQLTGPNSPLH
- TRBV2 ASSEAGQGPEQY
TRBJ1-2 TRBV6-5 ASSYLGQGDGYT
TRBJ2-5 TRBV7-9 ASSLGRPQETQY
TRBJ2-2 TRBV9 ASSTRLAGNTGELF
TRBJ2-3 TRBV5-6 ASSKAGGTKAQY
TRBJ2-5 TRBV7-9 ASSPGTRTETQY
TRBJ2-5 TRBV5-4 ASSPGPGEQETQY
TRBJ2-5 TRBV6-4 ASSSAGGETQY
TRBJ1-1 TRBV27 ASSQRTGVTEAF
TRBJ2-3 TRBV7-3 ASSLSVLAGGPGDTQY
TRBJ2-5 TRBV5-6 ASSSSPQGWETQY
TRBJ1-1 TRBV7-9 ASSWSDSNTEAF
TRBJ2-6 TRBV19 ASSIRVDGANVLT
TRBJ2-2 TRBV5-1 ASTLSTGANTGELF
TRBJ1-6 TRBV7-9 ASSPSSYNSPLH
TRBJ1-5 TRBV19 ASSISRGNQPQH
TRBJ2-1 TRBV5-1 ASSLSVSSYNEQF
TRBJ2-7 TRBV5-4 ASSLEGEQY
TRBJ2-5 TRBV15 ATSRDSGGEETQY
TRBJ2-7 TRBV6-5 ASSYRQEAYEQY
TRBJ2-3 TRBV27 ASATGQDTDTQY
TRBJ2-2 TRBV9 ASSEGTGLWNGELF
TRBJ2-2 TRBV7-3 ASSQGAGNTGELF
TRBJ1-1 TRBV4-2 ASSQDTQGEVWNTEAF
TRBJ1-5 TRBV4-1 ASSQDRGGQPQH
TRBJ1-5 TRBV12-1 ASSSQGQATYNQPQH
TRBJ2-1 TRBV5-6 ASSSKGAQSYNEQF
TRBJ1-1 TRBV28 ASSLRGPGRRAF
TRBJ1-4 TRBV28 ASSQPGQENEKLF
TRBJ1-1 TRBV6-1 ASSESGVNTEAF
TRBJ1-1 TRBV28 ASSSQGQENTEAF
TRBJ2-5 TRBV10-3 AISGLAGNQETQY
TRBJ2-5 TRBV4-1 ASSRHRTSEETQY
TRBJ2-2 TRBV29-1 SVDPGQGFTGELF
TRBJ1-4 TRBV4-1 ASSQQDRGLFINEKLF
TRBJ1-1 TRBV6-1 ASSEAPGNTEAF
TRBJ1-5 TRBV19 ASSIRGRSNQPQH
TRBJ1-6 TRBV6-1 ASGITGTGNSPLH